These 15 T cell receptor beta chains share one sample of origin, sequenced in a study of OX40 agonist ivuxolimab in advanced cancers. Clones were read by immunoSEQ multiplex PCR, and TCRdb kept only the in-frame ones, dropping some. The table records some 76,000 clones, approximately 80% of them present only once. The specimen was CD4+ or CD8+ T cells sorted from blood, collected in a trial of the OX40 agonist ivuxolimab. The receptors were gathered from an adult with an advanced solid tumor such as melanoma, head and neck, liver or kidney cancer.

This rearrangement joins TRBV6-5 to TRBJ2-5; D uncertain. V shed 5 bases and J shed 5 bases, with 15 bases lying between them. The CDR3 length is 14 residues. Per the germline V gene, CDR1 is MNHEY and CDR2 is SVGAGI. The CDR3 loop is CASSPGSLEETQYF. The CDR3 DNA is TGTGCCAGCAGTCCTGGGTCCCTGGAGGAGACCCAGTACTTC.

The CDR3 DNA reads as TGTGCCAGCAGCCCCAGGGCCTACGAGCAGTACTTC. Translated: CASSPRAYEQYF. The chain recombines TRBV2 with TRBJ2-7; the D gene is possibly TRBD1 (5 bases). Per germline, CDR1 SNHLY and CDR2 FYNNEI. This CDR3 comprises 12 residues. V was clipped by 6 bases and J by 2 bases, with 8 bases between them.

In this sample, this clone turned up a few times. The chain carries TRBV4-2 and TRBJ1-2; D gene uncertain. V was clipped by 3 bases and J by 2 bases, with 7 bases between them. In germline, CDR1 is LGHNA, CDR2 YNFKEQ. The CDR3 spans 13 residues. The CDR3 loop is CASSQRGNYGYTF. The CDR3 region has the DNA TGTGCCAGCAGCCAGAGAGGAAACTATGGCTACACCTTC.

The CDR3 nucleotides read TGTGCCAGCAGTTTGTTAGCGGGAGAGGACGAGCAGTTCTTC. Its protein is CASSLLAGEDEQFF. The genes are TRBV6-1 and TRBJ2-1; 9 nucleotides line up with TRBD2. Germline CDR1 is MNHNS and CDR2 is SASEGT. This CDR3 is built from 14 residues. V was pared by 5 bases and J by 10 bases, with 9 bases of the junction left unmatched.

This chain links TRBV7-2 with TRBJ2-3; no clear D. V dropped 2 bases and J dropped 8 bases, with 8 bases sitting between them. In germline, CDR1 is SGHTA, CDR2 FQGNSA. This CDR3 region has 12 residues. The CDR3 bases are TGTGCCAGCAGCTTAAGTCAGAGTACGCAGTATTTT. Amino acid sequence: CASSLSQSTQYF. Looking up the rest from reference TRBV7-2 and TRBJ2-3 gives the full variable domain: GAGVSQSPSNKVTEKGKDVELRCDPISGHTALYWYRQSLGQGLEFLIYFQGNSAPDKSGLPSDRFSAERTGGSVSTLTIQRTQQEDSAVYLCASSLSQSTQYFGPGTRLTVL.

The V call is TRBV11-2, the J call TRBJ2-2; TRBD2 aligns across 7 bases. The CDR3 has 17 amino acids. Per the germline V gene, CDR1 is SGHAT and CDR2 is FQNNGV. Trimming cost V 1 base and J 2 bases; bases outside gene matches: 7. The CDR3 here is CASSLGPRLANTGELFF. Here the CDR3 DNA reads TGTGCCAGCAGCTTAGGGCCGAGACTAGCTAACACCGGGGAGCTGTTTTTT. The complete variable domain, with remaining parts taken from reference TRBV11-2 and TRBJ2-2, reads EAGVAQSPRYKIIEKRQSVAFWCNPISGHATLYWYQQILGQGPKLLIQFQNNGVVDDSQLPKDRFSAERLKGVDSTLKIQPAKLEDSAVYLCASSLGPRLANTGELFFGEGSRLTVL.

Note on this clone: The sample has other DNA sequences that encode this CDR3 too. The chain couples TRBV19 to TRBJ1-1; no clear D. CDR3 length: 14 amino acids. Germline-derived CDR1 and CDR2 are LNHDA and SQIVND (reference sequence). V was clipped by 0 bases and J by 1 base, with 6 bases between them. DNA for the CDR3: TGTGCCAGTAGTATAGATCGGGAGAACACTGAAGCTTTCTTT. This gives the protein CASSIDRENTEAFF.

The chain combines TRBV29-1 with TRBJ1-5; D possibly corresponds to TRBD1 (5 bases). The V gene's germline CDR1 is SQVTM and CDR2 ANQGSEA. Trimming left V 4 bases short and J 9 bases short, with 16 bases between. The CDR3 covers 13 residues. CDR3 amino acids: CSVARGSDLPQHF. CDR3 in DNA: TGCAGCGTTGCGCGGGGCTCGGATCTGCCCCAGCATTTT.

This chain joins TRBV2 and TRBJ2-5, with no clear D. V lost 5 bases to trimming and J lost 4 bases, with 11 bases between them. This CDR3 contains 13 residues. Germline CDR1 and CDR2: SNHLY and FYNNEI. The CDR3 region is CASSKLLLETQYF. Here the CDR3 DNA reads TGTGCCAGCAGTAAATTACTCCTAGAGACCCAGTACTTC.

This clone was seen just once. The V gene is TRBV6-1, the J gene TRBJ2-1, with D perhaps being TRBD1 or TRBD2 (5 bases each). Germline assignment: CDR1 MNHNS and CDR2 SASEGT. This CDR3 is built from 15 residues. V was trimmed by 2 bases and J by 3 bases, leaving 11 bases between them. The CDR3 reads CASSERRDLYNEQFF. The CDR3 nucleotides read TGTGCCAGCAGTGAACGTCGGGACCTCTACAATGAGCAGTTCTTC.

This clone appeared a few times. V gene TRBV4-3 combines with J gene TRBJ2-7; possibly TRBD1 for D (6 bases). CDR1 is LGHNA and CDR2 is YSLEER in the germline V gene. V was cut by 1 base and J by 3 bases, with 13 bases left in between. This CDR3 spans 15 amino acids. The CDR3: CASSQGQDHSYEQYF. CDR3 sequence (DNA): TGCGCCAGCAGCCAAGGACAGGATCATAGCTACGAGCAGTACTTC.

In its sample, this clone was seen once. The rearrangement links TRBV30 to TRBJ1-1; no definite D call. CDR3 size: 16 residues. V dropped 1 base and J dropped 0 bases, with 15 bases sitting between them. CDR1 and CDR2 from the germline V gene are GTSNPN and SVGIG (reference sequence). CDR3 in amino acids: CAWSGGGPNMNTEAFF. The CDR3 DNA follows: TGTGCCTGGAGTGGGGGAGGGCCCAACATGAACACTGAAGCTTTCTTT.

J is TRBJ1-4 and V is TRBV30; tentatively, D is TRBD1 (5 bases). The CDR3 loop spans 14 amino acids. V gave up 5 bases and J gave up 0 bases, with 10 bases separating them. Looked up from germline, CDR1 is GTSNPN and CDR2 is SVGIG (reference sequence). The CDR3 nucleotides are TGTGCCTGGTCCCAGGGATCAACTAATGAAAAACTGTTTTTT. Protein sequence: CAWSQGSTNEKLFF.

The chain is built from TRBV5-1 and TRBJ1-4; D not certain. The CDR3 is 14 residues long. The V end lost 0 bases, the J end lost 8 bases, and 11 bases lay between the germline ends. CDR1 and CDR2 (germline): SGHRS, YFSETQ. Written as DNA, the CDR3 is TGCGCCAGCAGCTTGGCGCAGGTTGGGGAAAAACTGTTTTTT. This translates into CASSLAQVGEKLFF.

The chain employs TRBV2 and TRBJ2-7, with D unresolved. The CDR3 has 12 amino acids. Germline values: CDR1 SNHLY, CDR2 FYNNEI. With 5 bases removed from V and 9 bases from J, the gap between germline ends came to 14 bases. The CDR3 sequence: CASSTDAPGQYF. The CDR3 nucleotides read TGTGCCAGCAGTACGGACGCTCCCGGGCAGTACTTC.